The clone carrying this T cell receptor (beta chain) was seen a handful of times. This sample was taken from a study of blood T cell repertoires in COVID-19. Study at large: The United States, Italy and Spain provided the acute and convalescent COVID-19 samples. The analysed material was cDNA or gDNA that came from T cells, B-cell-depleted T cells, or PBMCs.

As handled by the study authors: Estimation of nucleated cell counts relied on the amplification of reference gene primers. Profiling relied on immunoSEQ multiplex PCR, and the TCRdb table lists in-frame clones only, not all of them. D and trimming were read from the DNA, whereas the V and J calls and clone size are those reported in that table. The sample yields about 76,000 clones, approximately 80% seen once. This CDR3 region has 12 residues. V shed 4 bases and J shed 0 bases, with 3 bases lying between them. Germline V gene sequence: CDR1 MGHDK, CDR2 SYGVNS. The material sequenced was peripheral blood. The TCR was taken from a human donor in a cohort sampled during active COVID-19. The chain is built from TRBV25-1 and TRBJ1-2, with D uncertain. Here the CDR3 DNA reads TGTGCCAGCAGTGCCTCTAACTATGGCTACACCTTC. Residues: CASSASNYGYTF.